A single sample gave rise to the 8 T cell receptor beta chains below, sequenced in a study of post-analysis software for immune sequencing data. Unique molecular identifiers tagged the TCR beta cDNA libraries. TCRdb re-analysed the PCR reads in MiXCR, keeping a single row per CDR3 protein. Of some 800,000 distinct CDR3 sequences listed, approximately 44% were seen once; the top ten hold over 4.5%. For these receptors, no antigen is known. Overall study results and limits: Roughly 5 TRBV segments (TRBV5-6, TRBV5-1 and TRBV20-1 among them) occurred more frequently in patients than in controls.

Material: blood. These receptors came from a girl aged 5-17 years with multiple sclerosis.

This clonotype came up once. The rearrangement links TRBV20-1 to TRBJ1-2; D is undetermined. Trimming shortened V by 3 bases and J by 3 bases, and 8 bases separated the two germline ends. The CDR3 is made up of 12 amino acids. Germline V gene lookup returns CDR1 DFQATT and CDR2 SNEGSKA (reference sequence). CDR3 amino acids: CSASKGDYGYTF. The CDR3 region has the DNA TGCAGTGCTAGTAAGGGTGACTATGGCTACACCTTC.

This rearrangement joins TRBV24-1 to TRBJ2-1, with no clear D. V shed 5 bases and J shed 8 bases, with 9 bases lying between them. This CDR3 is 12 amino acids long. CDR1 is KGHDR, CDR2 SFDVKD, per germline. The CDR3 loop reads CATSAEGDEQFF. The CDR3, as DNA: TGTGCCACCAGTGCGGAAGGAGATGAGCAGTTCTTC.

This CDR3 reads CASSQEASRSLDTQYF. CDR3 nucleotide sequence: TGCGCCAGCAGCCAAGAGGCTAGCAGGAGTTTAGATACGCAGTATTTT. V and J are TRBV4-1 and TRBJ2-3; D might be TRBD2 (5 bases). V was clipped by 0 bases and J by 5 bases, with 15 bases between them. Per germline, CDR1 MGHRA and CDR2 YSYEKL. The CDR3 contains 16 residues.

The chain carries TRBV12-3 or TRBV12-4 and TRBJ1-4; D is uncertain. The CDR3 runs to 17 residues. Trimming removed 5 bases from V and 0 bases from J, with 16 bases in between. CDR3 nucleotides: TGTGCCAGCAGTCCCCCGACGGTGGAACCAACTAATGAAAAACTGTTTTTT. Amino acid sequence: CASSPPTVEPTNEKLFF.

The rearrangement uses TRBV20-1 and TRBJ2-7; no clear D. Germline V lookup: CDR1 DFQATT, CDR2 SNEGSKA (reference sequence). V lost 0 bases to trimming and J lost 2 bases, with 14 bases between them. The CDR3 has 15 amino acids. This CDR3 is CSARDGYGRPYEQYF. CDR3 nucleotides: TGCAGTGCTAGAGATGGGTACGGACGGCCCTACGAGCAGTACTTC.

This clonotype appeared a single time. The J gene is TRBJ1-6, the V gene TRBV5-5; TRBD1 aligns across 7 bases. Looked up from germline, CDR1 is SGHKS and CDR2 is YYEKEE (reference sequence). CDR3 length equals 17 residues. J lost 8 bases, V lost 4 bases, and 15 bases had no gene match. The CDR3 protein is CASSPYNQGGIDSPLHF. The CDR3 coding sequence is TGTGCCAGCAGCCCGTATAACCAGGGGGGGATTGATTCACCCCTCCACTTT.

The V gene is TRBV11-3, the J gene TRBJ1-6, with D possibly being TRBD1 (5 bases). The CDR3 covers 14 residues. V was pared by 2 bases and J by 8 bases, with 10 bases between. The V gene's germline CDR1 is SGHNT and CDR2 YENEEA. In DNA form, the CDR3 reads TGTGCCAGCAGCTTACCCGGGACCTATTCACCCCTCCACTTT. Protein sequence: CASSLPGTYSPLHF.

The chain joins TRBV7-9 to TRBJ1-2, with TRBD1 as a possible D gene (5 bases). CDR3 size: 12 residues. The germline V gene encodes CDR1 SEHNR and CDR2 FQNEAQ (reference sequence). With 9 bases removed from V and 5 bases from J, the gap between germline ends came to 13 bases. CDR3 protein: CASSGVPYGYTF. CDR3 sequence (DNA): TGTGCCAGTTCGGGGGTTCCTTATGGCTACACCTTC.